This T cell receptor (beta chain) was sequenced for a study of Ad26.COV2.S vaccination and SARS-CoV-2 variants. For the study at large: Intramuscular Ad26.COV2.S doses were given once or twice, 56 days apart.

The treatment here: some 19 received Ad26.COV2.S at low or high dose, single or two shots; about 5 received placebo; per-sample allocation not given. Specimens were obtained on day 63 following the first vaccine or placebo injection. This clone was seen a few times. No antigen is known for it. Whole-study findings and limits: Researchers reported similar non-spike TCR breadth in vaccine and placebo recipients. Ad26.COV2.S recipients had broader spike-specific TCRs (P = 0.0014).

The germline V and J ends were trimmed by 4 bases and 4 bases, with 10 bases remaining between them. Germline V lookup: CDR1 WNHNN, CDR2 SYGVQD (reference sequence). This CDR3 spans 14 amino acids. Clones were read by immunoSEQ multiplex PCR, and TCRdb kept only the in-frame ones, dropping some. This table has about 680,000 clones, about 90% appearing once. The V gene is TRBV10-1, the J gene TRBJ2-2; D gene unclear. This TCR was sampled from a person aged 18-60 years who received the Ad26.COV2.S COVID-19 vaccine or a placebo. Sequenced here: peripheral blood, sampled in a trial of Ad26.COV2.S vaccine versus placebo. The CDR3 DNA reads as TGCGCCAGCAGTGGTTTCAGGTCCACCGGGGAGCTGTTTTTT. Protein sequence: CASSGFRSTGELFF.